Listed here are 18 T cell receptor beta chains from one sample, sequenced in a study of CD8+ T cells in alopecia areata. Collected material from alopecia areata patients comprised lesional scalp punch biopsies and peripheral blood. TCR sequencing used cDNA made by reverse transcription of extracted RNA. Assay used: immunoSEQ multiplex PCR; TCRdb lists only in-frame clones, some missing. In the table there are approximately 12,000 clones, under 65% of which are singletons. Sequencing used skin. These receptors were taken from a human donor with alopecia areata.

The V call is TRBV7-2, the J call TRBJ1-5, with no clear D. With 2 bases removed from V and 6 bases from J, the gap between germline ends came to 5 bases. The CDR3 runs 12 residues. CDR1 is SGHTA and CDR2 is FQGNSA in the germline V gene. The CDR3 reads CASSLFSQPQHF. DNA for the CDR3: TGTGCCAGCAGCTTATTTTCTCAGCCCCAGCATTTT.

About this clone: One junction end disagrees with the germline gene, perhaps due to a read error. In the same sample, other DNA sequences code for this CDR3. The V call is TRBV25-1, the J call TRBJ2-7; 10 bases are shared with TRBD1. Germline CDR1 reads MGHDK; CDR2 reads SYGVNS. The CDR3 has 16 residues. CDR3 in DNA: TGCGCCAGCAGCCCCATCGGGACAGGGGCTCACTACGAGCAGTACTTC. Its translation is CASSPIGTGAHYEQYF.

The chain carries TRBV11-3 and TRBJ2-5; D gene uncertain. Trimming cost V 5 bases and J 4 bases, with 5 bases left between them. CDR3 length: 11 amino acids. Germline V lookup: CDR1 SGHNT, CDR2 YENEEA. CDR3 in amino acids: CASSKGETQYF. In DNA form, the CDR3 reads TGTGCCAGCAGCAAAGGAGAGACCCAGTACTTC.

The J gene is TRBJ2-5, the V gene TRBV7-2, with a weak D call TRBD2 (7 bases). The CDR3 covers 15 residues. With 1 base removed from V and 4 bases from J, the gap between germline ends came to 13 bases. Germline V gives CDR1 SGHTA, CDR2 FQGNSA. This chain's CDR3 is CASSLGRGGGETQYF. The CDR3 DNA reads as TGTGCCAGCAGCTTAGGTAGAGGGGGGGGAGAGACCCAGTACTTC.

The CDR3 protein is CASSEKSTYEQYF. CDR3 sequence (DNA): TGTGCCAGCAGTGAAAAATCCACCTACGAGCAGTACTTC. The V and J genes are TRBV2 and TRBJ2-7; D is unresolved. Germline CDR1 reads SNHLY; CDR2 reads FYNNEI. Trimming pared 2 bases from V and 2 bases from J, leaving 7 bases between. The CDR3 has 13 residues.

J is TRBJ2-1 and V is TRBV28; maybe TRBD1 (6 bases). Deletions cut 5 bases from V and 11 bases from J, with 10 bases between. CDR3 length: 11 residues. In germline, CDR1 is MDHEN, CDR2 SYDVKM. The CDR3 DNA sequence: TGTGCCAGCAGTGGCCAGGGGAAGCAGTTCTTC. It is translated as CASSGQGKQFF.

This clone is medium-sized. The chain is built from TRBV7-9 and TRBJ2-5; TRBD1 matches at 9 bases. CDR1 is SEHNR and CDR2 is FQNEAQ in the germline V gene (reference sequence). The CDR3 runs to 14 residues. V shed 4 bases, J shed 5 bases, and the junction held 5 bases outside the gene matches. The CDR3 nucleotides read TGTGCCAGCAGCTCAACCGGGACAGGGGAGACCCAGTACTTC. Its translation is CASSSTGTGETQYF. Full variable domain (remainder filled in from reference TRBV7-9 and TRBJ2-5): DTGVSQNPRHKITKRGQNVTFRCDPISEHNRLYWYRQTLGQGPEFLTYFQNEAQLEKSRLLSDRFSAERPKGSFSTLEIQRTEQGDSAMYLCASSSTGTGETQYFGPGTRLLVL.

This clone was counted only a few times. The chain links TRBV6-5 to TRBJ1-5; D gene unclear. Germline CDR1 reads MNHEY; CDR2 reads SVGAGI. V shed 6 bases and J shed 2 bases, with 14 bases lying between them. There are 15 residues in the CDR3. CDR3 in amino acids: CASSDRGMGNQPQHF. CDR3 sequence (DNA): TGTGCCAGCAGCGACCGGGGAATGGGCAATCAGCCCCAGCATTTT.

In its sample, this clone was seen a few times. The chain has TRBV4-2 and TRBJ1-1; D gene ambiguous. This CDR3 region has 18 residues. Germline lookup yields CDR1 LGHNA and CDR2 YNFKEQ. V was pared by 1 base and J by 0 bases, with 18 bases between. This chain's CDR3 is CASSQVTGEGRMNTEAFF. The CDR3 DNA sequence: TGTGCCAGCAGCCAAGTTACGGGAGAAGGCAGGATGAACACTGAAGCTTTCTTT.

This clone was counted only a few times. The chain links TRBV7-2 to TRBJ2-7; no clear D gene. Germline assignment: CDR1 SGHTA and CDR2 FQGNSA. The V gene lost 5 bases and the J gene lost 3 bases, with 17 bases spanning the gap. This CDR3 has 15 amino acids. The CDR3 DNA reads as TGTGCCAGCAGCCCCGAGTTTTCGAAACACTACGAGCAGTACTTC. Its protein is CASSPEFSKHYEQYF.

This clone turned up a few times. The gene calls are TRBV7-9 and TRBJ1-5, with D perhaps TRBD1 (6 bases). Looked up from germline, CDR1 is SEHNR and CDR2 is FQNEAQ (reference sequence). The germline V and J ends were trimmed by 5 bases and 15 bases, with 23 bases remaining between them. The CDR3 consists of 14 residues. This CDR3 is CASSRTGREGEWHF. Written as DNA, the CDR3 is TGTGCCAGCAGCCGAACAGGGCGCGAGGGAGAGTGGCATTTT.

The J gene is TRBJ2-5, the V gene TRBV29-1; 7 nucleotides line up with TRBD1. CDR3 length: 13 residues. The V gene's germline CDR1 is SQVTM and CDR2 ANQGSEA. The V and J ends lost 7 bases and 3 bases, in that order; junction bases with no gene match: 8. CDR3 nucleotides: TGCAGCGCGGCGCAACAGGGGAAAGAGACCCAGTACTTC. As protein: CSAAQQGKETQYF.

This clone came up once. V gene TRBV5-5 combines with J gene TRBJ2-1; D is ambiguous. CDR3 length: 15 amino acids. The V end lost 5 bases, the J end lost 0 bases, and 12 bases lay between the germline ends. From germline, CDR1 is SGHKS and CDR2 YYEKEE (reference sequence). CDR3 bases: TGTGCCAGCAGTTCCTTACGGTACTCCTACAATGAGCAGTTCTTC. Translated: CASSSLRYSYNEQFF.

The chain uses TRBV28 and TRBJ2-1; 8 bases align to TRBD1. This CDR3 is 17 amino acids long. Germline V lookup: CDR1 MDHEN, CDR2 SYDVKM. V lost 4 bases, J lost 8 bases, and 16 bases stayed unmatched. CDR3 DNA sequence: TGTGCCAGCAGTTCTTTAGGACAGGGAAAATCTACATATGAGCAGTTCTTC. This gives the protein CASSSLGQGKSTYEQFF.

V and J are TRBV2 and TRBJ2-1; no reliable D call. The length of the CDR3 is 14 residues. The V end lost 6 bases, the J end lost 0 bases, and 9 bases lay between the germline ends. CDR1 and CDR2 from the germline V gene are SNHLY and FYNNEI. CDR3 bases: TGTGCCAGCAGGGCCGCAACCTCCTACAATGAGCAGTTCTTC. Protein product: CASRAATSYNEQFF. The variable domain in full, with the rest retrieved from reference TRBV2 and TRBJ2-1, is EPEVTQTPSHQVTQMGQEVILRCVPISNHLYFYWYRQILGQKVEFLVSFYNNEISEKSEIFDDQFSVERPDGSNFTLKIRSTKLEDSAMYFCASRAATSYNEQFFGPGTRLTVL.

V usage is TRBV28 and J usage is TRBJ2-3, with a possible D match to TRBD1 (6 bases). The CDR3 is 12 amino acids. The germline gives CDR1 MDHEN, CDR2 SYDVKM. Trimming shortened V by 10 bases and J by 2 bases, and 10 bases separated the two germline ends. As DNA, the CDR3 is TGTGCCACCGGGGACACCACAGATACGCAGTATTTT. Translating gives CATGDTTDTQYF.

There are a few counts of this clone. The chain has TRBV7-9 and TRBJ2-5, with unresolved D. V gave up 4 bases and J gave up 0 bases, with 0 bases separating them. Germline CDR1 is SEHNR and CDR2 is FQNEAQ (reference sequence). This CDR3 comprises 11 residues. The chain's CDR3 is CASSYQETQYF. The DNA of the CDR3 is TGTGCCAGCAGCTACCAAGAGACCCAGTACTTC.

In its sample, this clone was seen a few times. The J gene is TRBJ2-3, the V gene TRBV27, with 12 positions matching TRBD2. The CDR3 extends over 18 amino acids. Germline V CDR1 and CDR2: MNHEY, SMNVEV (reference sequence). The junction had 12 bases not matched to a gene; V was cut back by 4 bases and J by 4 bases. The CDR3: CASSSSSGRAKRSDTQYF. The DNA for the CDR3 is TGTGCCAGCAGTTCGTCTAGCGGGAGGGCCAAGAGATCAGATACGCAGTATTTT.